The rows below give T cell receptor beta chains drawn from one sample of a study of shared clonotypes between healthy human individuals. Some clones are missing from TCRdb's copy, which holds only in-frame ones; the method was immunoSEQ multiplex PCR. The sample includes about 700,000 clones, 74% of them seen just once. Sequenced material: memory CD4+ T cells sorted from blood. These receptors were taken from a woman between 25 and 40 years old in good health. CDR3s include the opening cysteine and the closing phenylalanine or tryptophan. D genes are given only for firm matches. Clone size is given for some rows only: seen once, a few or many times, or a class if the clone is expanded.

D	V	J	size	CDR3	DNA
.	TRBV7-9	TRBJ2-7	.	CASGVGYYEQYF	TGTGCCAGCGGGGTAGGGTACTACGAGCAGTACTTC
.	TRBV10-3	TRBJ1-5	.	CAISEWDTRRGGNQPQHF	TGTGCCATCAGTGAGTGGGACACGCGGCGGGGTGGCAATCAGCCCCAGCATTTT
.	TRBV9	TRBJ2-7	.	CASSVEHDTYEQYF	TGTGCCAGCAGCGTAGAACACGACACCTACGAGCAGTACTTC
TRBD2	TRBV25-1	TRBJ2-2	once	CASSERERGHTGELFF	TGTGCCAGCAGTGAAAGGGAGCGGGGGCACACCGGGGAGCTGTTTTTT
.	TRBV28	TRBJ1-5	.	CASSGGARKRGPQHF	TGTGCCAGCAGTGGGGGTGCTAGGAAACGTGGGCCCCAGCATTTT
.	TRBV18	TRBJ2-5	.	CASSPRGETQYF	TGTGCCAGCTCACCAAGAGGGGAGACCCAGTACTTC
TRBD2	TRBV7-2	TRBJ2-5	.	CASSSFALAGGPSEETQYF	TGTGCCAGCAGCTCCTTCGCGCTAGCGGGAGGGCCGTCCGAAGAGACCCAGTACTTC
.	TRBV30	TRBJ2-7	.	CAWSVGGSSYEQYF	TGTGCCTGGAGTGTCGGGGGAAGCTCCTACGAGCAGTACTTC
.	TRBV5-5	TRBJ2-5	few	CASSLAEGVVQETQYF	TGTGCCAGCAGCTTGGCCGAAGGGGTAGTCCAAGAGACCCAGTACTTC
.	TRBV5-1	TRBJ2-3	.	CASSLAGPPSTDTQYF	TGCGCCAGCAGCTTGGCCGGCCCCCCTAGCACAGATACGCAGTATTTT
.	TRBV28	TRBJ1-2	.	CASTSDRFRGYTF	TGTGCCAGCACCTCCGACAGATTTAGAGGCTACACCTTC
TRBD2	TRBV5-1	TRBJ2-7	.	CASSLSGTVSYEQYF	TGCGCCAGCAGCTTGAGCGGGACCGTTTCCTACGAGCAGTACTTC
.	TRBV6-1	TRBJ2-3	.	CASSEAGDTQYF	TGTGCCAGCAGTGAAGCAGGAGATACGCAGTATTTT
TRBD1	TRBV10-3	TRBJ1-2	.	CATSETGDYGYTF	TGTGCCACCTCAGAGACAGGGGACTATGGCTACACCTTC
TRBD2	TRBV28	TRBJ2-7	few	CASSFQRLAASYEQYF	TGTGCCAGCAGTTTTCAAAGACTAGCGGCTTCCTACGAGCAGTACTTC
.	TRBV5-6	TRBJ2-3	.	CASSLLILEGNDTDTQYF	TGTGCCAGCAGCCTCCTGATCCTAGAAGGGAACGACACAGATACGCAGTATTTT
.	TRBV2	TRBJ1-5	.	CASRGRGGFNQPQHF	TGTGCCAGCAGAGGCAGGGGAGGGTTTAATCAGCCCCAGCATTTT
TRBD2	TRBV9	TRBJ2-3	.	CASSTGTSGRVRDTQYF	TGTGCCAGCAGTACGGGGACTAGCGGGAGGGTACGAGATACGCAGTATTTT
.	TRBV30	TRBJ1-4	.	CAWSVTGAGEKLFF	TGTGCCTGGAGTGTCACGGGGGCAGGTGAAAAACTGTTTTTT
.	TRBV19	TRBJ1-2	once	CASSRALENYGYTF	TGTGCCAGTAGTAGAGCTTTGGAGAACTATGGCTACACCTTC
TRBD1	TRBV28	TRBJ2-3	.	CASRNGQARTDTQYF	TGTGCCAGCAGAAACGGACAGGCCCGCACAGATACGCAGTATTTT
.	TRBV28	TRBJ2-1	.	CASSLRSGSLYNEQFF	TGTGCCAGCAGTTTGAGGAGTGGGAGCCTCTACAATGAGCAGTTCTTC
TRBD1	TRBV2	TRBJ2-5	few	CASSEAYAVPGQGQETQYF	TGTGCCAGCAGTGAAGCCTACGCTGTCCCGGGACAGGGCCAAGAGACCCAGTACTTC
.	TRBV14	TRBJ2-1	.	CASSQGSVTEQFF	TGTGCCAGCAGCCAAGGGTCAGTTACCGAGCAGTTCTTC
.	TRBV30	TRBJ1-4	.	CAWSVRLREKLFF	TGTGCCTGGAGTGTAAGACTCCGCGAAAAACTGTTTTTT
TRBD1	TRBV5-1	TRBJ1-2	.	CASSHGQVGYTF	TGCGCCAGCAGCCACGGACAGGTTGGCTACACCTTC
TRBD2	TRBV9	TRBJ2-2	.	CASSPQLAGDTGELFF	TGTGCCAGCAGCCCTCAGCTAGCGGGAGACACCGGGGAGCTGTTTTTT
.	TRBV28	TRBJ2-5	.	CASSPFKRSQETQYF	TGTGCCAGCAGTCCCTTTAAAAGGTCACAAGAGACCCAGTACTTC
.	TRBV10-3	TRBJ1-1	.	CAISESLDRVEAFF	TGTGCCATCAGTGAGTCTCTTGACAGAGTAGAAGCTTTCTTT
TRBD2	TRBV5-4	TRBJ2-1	.	CASSLVTLAGVYNEQFF	TGTGCCAGCAGCTTGGTAACACTAGCGGGAGTATACAATGAGCAGTTCTTC
.	TRBV19	TRBJ1-4	.	CASGGRSNEKLFF	TGTGCCAGTGGGGGACGGTCTAATGAAAAACTGTTTTTT
.	TRBV6-5	TRBJ1-5	.	CASSPRRVNQPQHF	TGTGCCAGCAGTCCCCGAAGGGTAAACCAGCCCCAGCATTTT
.	TRBV6-1	TRBJ1-4	.	CASSAGIREKLFF	TGTGCCAGCAGTGCAGGGATTAGGGAAAAACTGTTTTTT
.	TRBV6-5	TRBJ1-3	.	CASSIDSGNTIYF	TGTGCCAGCAGTATAGACTCTGGAAACACCATATATTTT
.	TRBV27	TRBJ1-1	.	CASSLSYRRAFF	TGTGCCAGCAGTTTATCGTACAGGCGTGCTTTCTTT
TRBD1	TRBV29-1	TRBJ1-1	few	CSVGNRGQDEAFF	TGCAGCGTGGGGAACAGGGGGCAGGATGAAGCTTTCTTT
.	TRBV5-4	TRBJ1-2	.	CASSWDTLGYGYTF	TGTGCCAGCAGCTGGGATACACTAGGCTATGGCTACACCTTC
.	TRBV9	TRBJ2-3	once	CASTTKGTDTQYF	TGTGCCAGCACAACCAAAGGCACAGATACGCAGTATTTT
.	TRBV7-9	TRBJ1-1	.	CASSLTGVGTEAFF	TGTGCCAGCAGCTTGACAGGCGTGGGGACTGAAGCTTTCTTT
TRBD2	TRBV19	TRBJ2-3	.	CASLAGNTDTQYF	TGTGCCAGCCTAGCGGGAAACACAGATACGCAGTATTTT
.	TRBV27	TRBJ1-1	.	CASIGIIGTEAFF	TGTGCCAGCATCGGGATAATAGGCACTGAAGCTTTCTTT
.	TRBV6-1	TRBJ1-5	.	CASSELKGPQHF	TGTGCCAGCAGTGAACTAAAGGGGCCCCAGCATTTT